What follows are 10 T cell receptor beta chains derived from one specimen sequenced in a study of blood T cell repertoires in COVID-19. Repertoires were generated with immunoSEQ multiplex PCR, while TCRdb's copy carries only in-frame clones and drops some. The profile covers 250,000 or so clones, with about 80% appearing a single time and 2.5% to 4% taken by the ten largest. The sequenced sample consisted of peripheral blood. These receptors all come from a woman aged 80 or older with acute or convalescent COVID-19.

The genes are TRBV4-1 and TRBJ2-1, with 7 bases matching TRBD1. This CDR3 comprises 14 residues. The trim removed 3 bases at V and 9 bases at J, leaving 8 bases unmatched. Per the germline V gene, CDR1 is MGHRA and CDR2 is YSYEKL. The DNA of the CDR3 is TGCGCCAGCAGCCAGGGAGACAGGGCCGGTGAGCAGTTCTTC. Protein product: CASSQGDRAGEQFF.

J is TRBJ2-5 and V is TRBV15; D possibly corresponds to TRBD1 (6 bases). Trimming left V 0 bases short and J 2 bases short, with 10 bases between. The CDR3 contains 15 residues. Per germline, CDR1 LNHNV and CDR2 YYDKDF (reference sequence). Here the CDR3 reads CATSRETGLQETQYF. In nucleotides, the CDR3 is TGTGCCACCAGCAGAGAGACAGGCCTACAAGAGACCCAGTACTTC.

The rearrangement joins TRBV7-9 to TRBJ2-7; 8 nucleotides align to TRBD1. This CDR3 contains 12 residues. The V gene's germline CDR1 is SEHNR and CDR2 FQNEAQ (reference sequence). The junction had 5 bases not matched to a gene; V was cut back by 10 bases and J by 3 bases. CDR3 DNA sequence: TGTGCCACCCGAGGACAGGGCTACGAGCAGTACTTC. This codes for CATRGQGYEQYF.

The chain couples TRBV19 to TRBJ1-5; no firm D call. Trimming took off 5 bases at V and 4 bases at J, with 9 bases between the two ends. Per germline, CDR1 LNHDA and CDR2 SQIVND (reference sequence). The length of the CDR3 is 13 residues. The CDR3 nucleotides are TGTGCCAGTAGTCTCGCAGGAAATCAGCCCCAGCATTTT. Residues: CASSLAGNQPQHF. Filled out from reference TRBV19 and TRBJ1-5, the complete variable domain reads DGGITQSPKYLFRKEGQNVTLSCEQNLNHDAMYWYRQDPGQGLRLIYYSQIVNDFQKGDIAEGYSVSREKKESFPLTVTSAQKNPTAFYLCASSLAGNQPQHFGDGTRLSIL.

This clone was seen only once. This chain links TRBV3-1 (or the pseudogene TRBV3-2) with TRBJ1-2; 8 positions agree with TRBD1. The CDR3 consists of 20 residues. Germline V CDR1 and CDR2: LGHDT, YNNKEL (reference sequence). J gave up 5 bases and V 4 bases, and 24 bases lay outside the gene matches. For the CDR3, the DNA is TGTGCCAGCAGCCCCTGCCGAGGACCGGGACAGGTGCGTTTGGGATATGGCTACACCTTC. As protein: CASSPCRGPGQVRLGYGYTF.

This clone was counted only a few times. This chain connects TRBV6-2 or TRBV6-3 to TRBJ2-2, with 7 bases aligning to TRBD1. This CDR3 comprises 16 residues. V gave up 4 bases and J gave up 1 base; unmatched junction bases: 6. Germline V gene data show CDR1 as MNHEY and CDR2 as SVGEGT. CDR3 coding DNA: TGTGCCAGCAGTTCTGACAGGGCCCGGAACACCGGGGAGCTGTTTTTT. Its translation is CASSSDRARNTGELFF.

This clone has only one observation. The chain combines TRBV5-5 with TRBJ1-1, with D possibly TRBD1 on 6 matching bases. The CDR3 has 14 residues. V lost 4 bases and J 0 bases, leaving 10 bases between the germline ends. Germline V gene data show CDR1 as SGHKS and CDR2 as YYEKEE (reference sequence). CDR3 DNA sequence: TGTGCCAGCAGCCTAGGACAGATGAACACTGAAGCTTTCTTT. This codes for CASSLGQMNTEAFF. The full variable domain, rest sourced from reference TRBV5-5 and TRBJ1-1, is DAGVTQSPTHLIKTRGQQVTLRCSPISGHKSVSWYQQVLGQGPQFIFQYYEKEERGRGNFPDRFSARQFPNYSSELNVNALLLGDSALYLCASSLGQMNTEAFFGQGTRLTVV.

This chain uses TRBV21-1 with TRBJ2-1; the DNA was not compared with TRBD1, the D call given in the table. TRBV21-1 is recorded as a pseudogene. This CDR3 region has 16 residues. CDR3 sequence reads: CASSNGGGQGVYEQFF. CDR3 DNA sequence: TGTGCCAGCAGCAATGGAGGTGGACAGGGGGTTTATGAGCAGTTCTTC.

The rearrangement links TRBV6-1 to TRBJ2-3, with 8 bases matching TRBD2. The germline V gene has CDR1 MNHNS and CDR2 SASEGT. This CDR3 has 14 amino acids. V lost 4 bases and J lost 5; bases outside the gene matches: 5. CDR3 DNA: TGTGCCAGCAGTGGAGCGGGAGCGGGAGATACGCAGTATTTT. This sequence encodes CASSGAGAGDTQYF.

This chain links TRBV6-2 or TRBV6-3 with TRBJ2-7, with a weak D call TRBD1 (6 bases). The germline V gene encodes CDR1 MNHEY and CDR2 SVGEGT. The CDR3 runs 16 residues. The V end was cut by 6 bases, the J end by 0 bases, with 18 bases between. CDR3 amino acids: CASSHGRGSFSYEQYF. CDR3 nucleotide sequence: TGTGCCAGCAGCCATGGCAGGGGTTCCTTCTCCTACGAGCAGTACTTC.